The rows below give T cell receptor beta chains drawn from one sample of a study of blood T cell repertoires in COVID-19. The table came from immunoSEQ multiplex PCR; TCRdb's copy has only in-frame clones and leaves some out. The repertoire holds some 300,000 clones, with 65% to 90% as singletons. The sequenced material came from PBMCs or T cells enriched from blood (not recorded which). The receptors come from a man younger than 45 who had recovered from COVID-19. CDR3s include the opening cysteine and the closing phenylalanine or tryptophan. The order of the fields is V gene, clone size, D gene, J gene, CDR3 protein, CDR3 DNA. D genes are given only for firm matches. Size is omitted from some rows. Given values are once, few, many or a class for expanded clones.

v_gene: TRBV28
abundance: -
d_gene: TRBD2
j_gene: TRBJ2-3
CDR3aa: CASGGGSLDDTQYF
CDR3nt: TGTGCCTCTGGGGGGGGGTCCCTAGATGATACGCAGTATTTT

v_gene: TRBV28
abundance: -
d_gene: TRBD2
j_gene: TRBJ2-1
CDR3aa: CASWGGNEQFF
CDR3nt: TGTGCCAGCTGGGGGGGAAATGAGCAGTTCTTC

v_gene: TRBV3-1/TRBV3-2
abundance: -
d_gene: -
j_gene: TRBJ1-5
CDR3aa: CASSYTSQYQPQHF
CDR3nt: TGTGCCAGCAGCTACACGTCACAGTACCAGCCCCAGCATTTT

v_gene: TRBV30
abundance: -
d_gene: -
j_gene: TRBJ1-1
CDR3aa: CAWTLTANTEAFF
CDR3nt: TGTGCCTGGACCCTTACAGCGAACACTGAAGCTTTCTTT

v_gene: TRBV28
abundance: -
d_gene: -
j_gene: TRBJ1-2
CDR3aa: CASIWAGGYTF
CDR3nt: TGTGCCAGCATTTGGGCAGGTGGCTACACCTTC

v_gene: TRBV14
abundance: -
d_gene: TRBD2
j_gene: TRBJ2-4
CDR3aa: CASSPRPGLAGAKNIQYF
CDR3nt: TGTGCCAGCAGCCCCCGTCCCGGGCTAGCGGGAGCCAAAAACATTCAGTACTTC

v_gene: TRBV18
abundance: -
d_gene: -
j_gene: TRBJ2-4
CDR3aa: CASSPRDSRAKNIQYF
CDR3nt: TGTGCCAGCTCACCACGGGACTCCCGAGCCAAAAACATTCAGTACTTC

v_gene: TRBV18
abundance: -
d_gene: TRBD1
j_gene: TRBJ2-3
CDR3aa: CASSPTGAADTQYF
CDR3nt: TGTGCCAGCTCACCGACAGGGGCGGCAGATACGCAGTATTTT

v_gene: TRBV6-5
abundance: few
d_gene: -
j_gene: TRBJ1-1
CDR3aa: CASSYDWIRNTEAFF
CDR3nt: TGTGCCAGCAGTTACGACTGGATTAGGAACACTGAAGCTTTCTTT

v_gene: TRBV4-1
abundance: few
d_gene: TRBD1
j_gene: TRBJ1-3
CDR3aa: CASSQPSGQGSRSGNTIYF
CDR3nt: TGCGCCAGCAGCCAGCCGAGTGGACAGGGATCCCGCTCTGGAAACACCATATATTTT

v_gene: TRBV5-1
abundance: -
d_gene: TRBD2
j_gene: TRBJ2-1
CDR3aa: CASSLASGGADEQFF
CDR3nt: TGCGCCAGCAGCTTGGCTAGCGGGGGGGCGGATGAGCAGTTCTTC

v_gene: TRBV5-1
abundance: -
d_gene: TRBD2
j_gene: TRBJ2-7
CDR3aa: CASLLAGGPYEQYF
CDR3nt: TGCGCCAGCCTTCTAGCGGGGGGTCCCTACGAGCAGTACTTC

v_gene: TRBV28
abundance: -
d_gene: -
j_gene: TRBJ2-5
CDR3aa: CASSAGQLETQYF
CDR3nt: TGTGCCAGCAGTGCGGGACAGCTAGAGACCCAGTACTTC

v_gene: TRBV6-5
abundance: -
d_gene: TRBD1
j_gene: TRBJ2-3
CDR3aa: CASSYSSGQGIHTQYF
CDR3nt: TGTGCCAGCAGTTACTCTTCGGGACAGGGAATCCATACGCAGTATTTT